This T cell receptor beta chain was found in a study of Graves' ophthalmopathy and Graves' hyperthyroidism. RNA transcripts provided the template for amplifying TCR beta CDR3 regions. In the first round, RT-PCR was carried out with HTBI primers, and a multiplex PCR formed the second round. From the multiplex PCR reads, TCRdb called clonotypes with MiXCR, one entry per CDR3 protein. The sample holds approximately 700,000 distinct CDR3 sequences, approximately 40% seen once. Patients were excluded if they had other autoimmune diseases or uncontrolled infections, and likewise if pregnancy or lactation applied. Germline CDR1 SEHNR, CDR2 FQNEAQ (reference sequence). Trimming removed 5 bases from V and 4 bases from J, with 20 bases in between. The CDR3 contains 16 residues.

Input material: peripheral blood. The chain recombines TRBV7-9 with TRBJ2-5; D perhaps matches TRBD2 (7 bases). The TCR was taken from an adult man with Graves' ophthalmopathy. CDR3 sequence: CASSADGGARAETQYF. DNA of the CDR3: TGTGCCAGCAGCGCCGATGGGGGGGCTAGGGCAGAGACCCAGTACTTC.